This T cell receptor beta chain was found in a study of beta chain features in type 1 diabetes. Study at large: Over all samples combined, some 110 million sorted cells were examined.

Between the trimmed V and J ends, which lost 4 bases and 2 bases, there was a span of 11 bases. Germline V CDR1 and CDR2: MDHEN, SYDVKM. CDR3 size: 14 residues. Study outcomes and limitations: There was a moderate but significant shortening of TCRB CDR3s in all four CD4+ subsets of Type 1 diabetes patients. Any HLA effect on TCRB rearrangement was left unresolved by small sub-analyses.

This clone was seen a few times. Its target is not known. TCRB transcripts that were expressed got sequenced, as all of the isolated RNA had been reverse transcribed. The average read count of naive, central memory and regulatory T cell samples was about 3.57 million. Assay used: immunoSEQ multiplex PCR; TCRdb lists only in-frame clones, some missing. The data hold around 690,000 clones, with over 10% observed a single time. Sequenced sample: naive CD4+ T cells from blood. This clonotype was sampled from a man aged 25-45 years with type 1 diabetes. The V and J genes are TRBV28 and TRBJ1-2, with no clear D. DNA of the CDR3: TGTGCCAGCAGTTCCGAAGGCAGGAACTATGGCTACACCTTC. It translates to CASSSEGRNYGYTF.